Shown below are 5 T cell receptor beta chains from a single sample sequenced in a study of T cells expressing NK-cell markers. TCRdb re-called the 5' RACE reads and catalogs CDR3 proteins one per entry, DNA excluded. This table holds some 150,000 distinct CDR3 sequences. Sequenced: blood T cells: a sorted CD56 or NKG2C T cell subset, CD4+ or CD8+ T cells, or bulk PBMC T cells (not recorded which). Every receptor here comes from a man younger than 35 in good health.

The chain joins TRBV4-1 to TRBJ2-1. The germline V gene has CDR1 MGHRA and CDR2 YSYEKL. The CDR3 totals 16 residues. The CDR3 sequence is CASSQGTGRSYNEQFF.

CDR3 protein: CASSLDVDPRHEKLFF. This rearrangement joins TRBV7-9 to TRBJ1-4. Germline values: CDR1 SEHNR, CDR2 FQNEAQ (reference sequence). The CDR3 extends over 16 amino acids.

J is TRBJ1-1 and V is TRBV4-1. Germline CDR1 MGHRA, CDR2 YSYEKL. The CDR3 runs 12 residues. This chain's CDR3 is CASSHTGREAFF.

The chain employs TRBV9 and TRBJ2-7; checking the TCRdb D call of TRBD1 is not possible without DNA. CDR3 size: 15 residues. CDR1 is SGDLS, CDR2 YYNGEE, per germline. The CDR3 sequence: CASGSTPGSTYEQYF. Based on the CDR3 plus reference TRBV9 and TRBJ2-7, the full variable domain is DSGVTQTPKHLITATGQRVTLRCSPRSGDLSVYWYQQSLDQGLQFLIQYYNGEERAKGNILERFSAQQFPDLHSELNLSSLELGDSALYFCASGSTPGSTYEQYFGPGTRLTVT.

The chain links TRBV12-3 or TRBV12-4 to TRBJ2-3; absent DNA, TCRdb's TRBD1 call cannot be checked. The CDR3 has 14 amino acids. The CDR3: CASTRQGLTDTQYF.